A single sample is the source of the 15 T cell receptor beta chains below, sequenced in a study of blood T cell repertoires in COVID-19. This table comes from immunoSEQ multiplex PCR, and its TCRdb copy is limited to in-frame clones, with some not included. The sample yields about 80,000 clones, more than 70% seen once. The sample consisted of peripheral blood. Receptors originate from a man aged 55 to 70 with active or convalescent COVID-19.

This clone was detected only once. The chain uses TRBV5-4 and TRBJ1-1; D not resolved. Per germline, CDR1 SGHNT and CDR2 YYREEE (reference sequence). This CDR3 is built from 12 residues. The germline V and J ends were trimmed by 4 bases and 8 bases, with 12 bases remaining between them. The CDR3 DNA follows: TGTGCCAGCAGCCTGGACGGGAGAGAAGCTTTCTTT. Translating gives CASSLDGREAFF.

The genes are TRBV14 and TRBJ1-6, with a weak D call TRBD1 (6 bases). Germline CDR1 SGHDN, CDR2 FVKESK. The CDR3 runs 15 residues. The germline V and J ends were trimmed by 4 bases and 4 bases, with 11 bases remaining between them. CDR3 sequence: CASSPRQEYNSPLHF. Written as DNA, the CDR3 is TGTGCCAGCAGCCCGCGACAGGAATATAATTCACCCCTCCACTTT.

The chain has TRBV18 and TRBJ2-5, with D possibly matching TRBD2 (5 bases). V lost 3 bases and J 1 base, leaving 9 bases between the germline ends. This CDR3 contains 14 residues. In germline, CDR1 is KGHSH, CDR2 LQKENI. The CDR3 DNA reads as TGTGCCAGCTCACCCGGGATCCTCCAAGAGACCCAGTACTTC. Its translation: CASSPGILQETQYF.

The chain employs TRBV4-1 and TRBJ2-5; D remains ambiguous. Deletions cut 4 bases from V and 5 bases from J, with 11 bases between. The CDR3 sequence is 13 residues long. CDR1 is MGHRA and CDR2 is YSYEKL in the germline V gene. The CDR3 is CASSPYSSETQYF. Here the CDR3 DNA reads TGCGCCAGCAGCCCCTACTCTTCGGAGACCCAGTACTTC.

The chain couples TRBV9 to TRBJ1-2; D unclear. The CDR3 contains 13 residues. The V and J ends lost 4 bases and 5 bases respectively, with 12 bases between them. Looked up from germline, CDR1 is SGDLS and CDR2 is YYNGEE. The CDR3 nucleotides are TGTGCCAGCAGCCCGCCCTCCGGTTATGGCTACACCTTC. Its protein is CASSPPSGYGYTF.

CDR3 protein: CASSQVNGGAGTDTQYF. The CDR3 region has the DNA TGTGCCAGCAGCCAAGTCAACGGGGGGGCTGGCACAGATACGCAGTATTTT. V and J are TRBV4-2 and TRBJ2-3, with 8 nucleotides matching TRBD2. The CDR3 is 17 amino acids. With 1 base clipped from V and 1 base from J, the junction kept 7 bases outside the gene matches. The germline V gene encodes CDR1 LGHNA and CDR2 YNFKEQ.

This clone was seen only a few times. This rearrangement joins TRBV7-3 to TRBJ2-1; the match to TRBD1 covers 8 bases. With V trimmed by 2 bases and J by 9 bases, 9 bases remained unmatched. Germline V gene data show CDR1 as SGHTA and CDR2 as FQGTGA. This CDR3 region has 15 residues. The CDR3 region has the DNA TGTGCCAGCAGCTTATTCGTGACAGGGGACCGTGAGCAGTTCTTC. Its translation: CASSLFVTGDREQFF. Supplemented by reference TRBV7-3 and TRBJ2-1, the full variable domain reads GAGVSQTPSNKVTEKGKYVELRCDPISGHTALYWYRQSLGQGPEFLIYFQGTGAADDSGLPNDRFFAVRPEGSVSTLKIQRTERGDSAVYLCASSLFVTGDREQFFGPGTRLTVL.

This sequence joins TRBV9 and TRBJ2-1; D remains ambiguous. This CDR3 is built from 15 residues. CDR1 is SGDLS, CDR2 YYNGEE, per germline. V dropped 1 base and J dropped 8 bases, with 16 bases sitting between them. CDR3 DNA: TGTGCCAGCAGCGTATTCGCAGCGAGCGTCTATGAGCAGTTCTTC. Protein sequence: CASSVFAASVYEQFF. Using reference TRBV9 and TRBJ2-1 for the parts outside the CDR3, the full variable domain is DSGVTQTPKHLITATGQRVTLRCSPRSGDLSVYWYQQSLDQGLQFLIQYYNGEERAKGNILERFSAQQFPDLHSELNLSSLELGDSALYFCASSVFAASVYEQFFGPGTRLTVL.

The CDR3 loop reads CASRSLTAGNTIYF. The CDR3, as DNA: TGTGCCAGCAGGTCGTTGACAGCCGGAAACACCATATATTTT. This chain links TRBV6-5 with TRBJ1-3, with a possible D match to TRBD1 (5 bases). This CDR3 region has 14 residues. Germline V gene lookup returns CDR1 MNHEY and CDR2 SVGAGI. Trimming cost V 6 bases and J 4 bases, with 13 bases left between them.

The J gene is TRBJ2-3, the V gene TRBV19; D gene unclear. Trimming removed 2 bases at V and 2 bases at J, with 8 bases between. Germline V gives CDR1 LNHDA, CDR2 SQIVND (reference sequence). CDR3 size: 14 residues. The CDR3 spells CASSISLTTDTQYF. In nucleotides, the CDR3 is TGTGCCAGTAGTATATCCCTAACCACAGATACGCAGTATTTT.

J is TRBJ1-6 and V is TRBV9, with 8 nucleotides matching TRBD1. Germline trimming cut 4 bases from V and 8 bases from J; bases unmatched to any gene: 8. Germline CDR1 and CDR2: SGDLS and YYNGEE. The CDR3 length is 15 residues. The CDR3 loop is CASSPTDRAYSPLHF. CDR3 DNA sequence: TGTGCCAGCAGCCCCACGGACAGGGCGTATTCACCCCTCCACTTT.

This clone has a single count. The chain recombines TRBV27 with TRBJ2-1, with TRBD2 matching 16 bases. V shed 4 bases and J 4 bases; nucleotides not matched to a gene: 10. Germline V gene lookup returns CDR1 MNHEY and CDR2 SMNVEV (reference sequence). This CDR3 region has 19 residues. Here the CDR3 DNA reads TGTGCCAGCAGTTCGCCGGGGACTAGCGGGGGGGCTTTTTACAATGAGCAGTTCTTC. Translated, it gives CASSSPGTSGGAFYNEQFF.

The rearrangement uses TRBV27 and TRBJ2-2, with 7 positions matching TRBD1. Germline CDR1 reads MNHEY; CDR2 reads SMNVEV (reference sequence). CDR3 length equals 15 residues. Trimming cost V 2 bases and J 2 bases; bases outside gene matches: 2. CDR3 sequence (DNA): TGTGCCAGCAGTTTAAGGGGGCAAAACACCGGGGAGCTGTTTTTT. Translated: CASSLRGQNTGELFF.

The chain combines TRBV7-2 with TRBJ2-5, with 16 bases lining up with TRBD2. V gave up 5 bases and J gave up 5 bases; unmatched junction bases: 5. CDR3 length: 16 residues. In germline, CDR1 is SGHTA, CDR2 FQGNSA. This chain's CDR3 is CASSEGLAGGRETQYF. The CDR3 nucleotides read TGTGCCAGCAGCGAGGGACTAGCGGGGGGGCGGGAGACCCAGTACTTC.

The J gene is TRBJ1-3, the V gene TRBV11-3; no clear D gene. Trimming stripped 1 base from V and 6 bases from J, with 10 bases between. There are 14 residues in the CDR3. In germline, CDR1 is SGHNT, CDR2 YENEEA. The CDR3 region is CASSLVRSINTIYF. The DNA of the CDR3 is TGTGCCAGCAGCTTAGTCCGGTCTATAAACACCATATATTTT.